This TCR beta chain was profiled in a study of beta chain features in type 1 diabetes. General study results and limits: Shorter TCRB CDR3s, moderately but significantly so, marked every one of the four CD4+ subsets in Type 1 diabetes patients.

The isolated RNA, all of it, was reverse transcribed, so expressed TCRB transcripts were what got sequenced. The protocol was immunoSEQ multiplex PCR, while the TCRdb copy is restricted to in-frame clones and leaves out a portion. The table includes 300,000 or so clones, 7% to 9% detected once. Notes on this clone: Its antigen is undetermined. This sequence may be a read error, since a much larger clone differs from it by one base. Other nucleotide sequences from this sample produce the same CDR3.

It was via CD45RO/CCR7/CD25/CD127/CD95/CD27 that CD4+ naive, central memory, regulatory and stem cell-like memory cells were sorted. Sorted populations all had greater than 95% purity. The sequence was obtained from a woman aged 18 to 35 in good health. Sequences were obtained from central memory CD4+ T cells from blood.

The CDR3 loop reads CASSLVGEQYF. The CDR3 DNA is TGTGCCAGCAGCTTAGTGGGGGAGCAGTACTTC. The J gene is TRBJ2-7, the V gene TRBV11-2, with D hard to call. Germline V lookup: CDR1 SGHAT, CDR2 FQNNGV. Trimming stripped 1 base from V and 7 bases from J, with 5 bases between. This CDR3 is 11 amino acids long.